This note documents a single TCR beta chain sequence. Its antigen remains unidentified. Sequencing relied on a cDNA template that was reverse transcribed from extracted RNA. Sequenced by immunoSEQ multiplex PCR; TCRdb stores in-frame clones only, minus some. The sample shows under 250,000 clones, approximately 60% of them seen only once. The data stem from a study of CD8+ T cells in alopecia areata. Study-wide points: Mice showed clearer TCR sharing than patients did, a gap that was possibly HLA-related. Clonality exceeded that of normal scalp in lesional scalp, most notably in alopecia totalis/universalis. Besides other cells, scalp samples also yield sequences of resident alphabeta T cells from normal skin.

V was clipped by 0 bases and J by 1 base, with 3 bases between them. This CDR3 is built from 13 residues. Germline assignment: CDR1 MGHRA and CDR2 YSYEKL. The chain uses TRBV4-1 and TRBJ1-2, with D unresolved. What was sequenced was CD8+ T cells sorted from blood. The receptor's source is a human donor in good health. The CDR3: CASSQDLNYGYTF. The CDR3 DNA reads as TGCGCCAGCAGCCAAGACCTTAACTATGGCTACACCTTC.